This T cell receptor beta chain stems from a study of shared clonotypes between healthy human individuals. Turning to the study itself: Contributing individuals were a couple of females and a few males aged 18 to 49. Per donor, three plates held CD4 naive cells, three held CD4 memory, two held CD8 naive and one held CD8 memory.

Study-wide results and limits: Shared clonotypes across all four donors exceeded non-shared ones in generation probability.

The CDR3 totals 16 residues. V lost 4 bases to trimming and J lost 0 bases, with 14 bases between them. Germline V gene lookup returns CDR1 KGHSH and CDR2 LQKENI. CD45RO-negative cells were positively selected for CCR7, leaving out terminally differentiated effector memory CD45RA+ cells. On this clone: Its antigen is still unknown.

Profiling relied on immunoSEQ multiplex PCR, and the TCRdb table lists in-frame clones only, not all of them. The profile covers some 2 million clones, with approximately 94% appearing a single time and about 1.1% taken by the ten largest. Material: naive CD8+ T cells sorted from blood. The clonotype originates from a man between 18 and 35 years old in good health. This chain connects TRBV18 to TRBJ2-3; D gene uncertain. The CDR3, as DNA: TGTGCCAGCTCACAGGGAAACACGCGTAGCACAGATACGCAGTATTTT. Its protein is CASSQGNTRSTDTQYF.